The 24 T cell receptor beta chains reported below all come from one sample, sequenced in a study of siplizumab effects on memory and regulatory T cells. Some clones are missing from TCRdb's copy, which holds only in-frame ones; the method was immunoSEQ multiplex PCR. The table shows about 63,000 clones, with around 78% occurring only once. The sequenced sample was memory CD4+ T cells sorted from blood. These receptors came from a human donor in good health.

In regard to this clone: Relative to the germline gene, one junction end is altered; a read error may explain this. The gene calls are TRBV10-3 and TRBJ2-2; 9 nucleotides line up with TRBD2. Germline-derived CDR1 and CDR2 are ENHRY and SYGVKD. This CDR3 is 14 amino acids long. This CDR3 is CAIRASGNTRELFF. CDR3 nucleotides: TGTGCCATCAGAGCTAGCGGGAACACCAGGGAGCTGTTTTTT.

The chain has TRBV9 and TRBJ1-1, with 7 bases matching TRBD1. The V gene end was trimmed by 3 bases and the J gene end by 5 bases; junction bases not matched to a gene: 10. Germline values: CDR1 SGDLS, CDR2 YYNGEE. The length of the CDR3 is 15 residues. The CDR3 reads CASSGRQGWGTEAFF. CDR3 DNA: TGTGCCAGCAGCGGACGACAGGGATGGGGGACTGAAGCTTTCTTT.

This clone was recorded a few times. V gene TRBV7-2 combines with J gene TRBJ1-2; 8 bases line up with TRBD1. Germline CDR1 and CDR2: SGHTA and FQGNSA. Losses at the gene ends were 1 base for V and 2 bases for J; bases not matched to a gene: 3. The CDR3 extends over 15 amino acids. As DNA, the CDR3 is TGTGCCAGCAGCTTAGTAAGGACAGGGAACTATGGCTACACCTTC. Its protein product is CASSLVRTGNYGYTF.

Only a few counts were recorded for this clone. V usage is TRBV7-9 and J usage is TRBJ1-2, with unresolved D. Germline lookup yields CDR1 SEHNR and CDR2 FQNEAQ (reference sequence). The CDR3 consists of 12 residues. Trimming cost V 1 base and J 6 bases, with 6 bases left between them. The CDR3 loop is CASSLDRDGYTF. CDR3 sequence (DNA): TGTGCCAGCAGCTTAGACCGGGATGGCTACACCTTC.

A single count supports this clone. The chain carries TRBV2 and TRBJ1-5; D is possibly TRBD1 (5 bases). V was shortened by 2 bases and J by 6 bases, with 11 bases between the two germline ends. Per germline, CDR1 SNHLY and CDR2 FYNNEI. The CDR3 length is 14 residues. CDR3 residues: CASSENQGSQPQHF. CDR3 nucleotide sequence: TGTGCCAGCAGTGAAAATCAGGGTAGTCAGCCCCAGCATTTT.

The V call is TRBV4-1, the J call TRBJ2-3; possible D gene TRBD1, 5 bases. The CDR3 spans 16 residues. Germline CDR1 reads MGHRA; CDR2 reads YSYEKL. The ends were cut back, 3 bases at V and 3 bases at J, with 16 bases in the middle. CDR3 DNA: TGCGCCAGCAGCCACGACAGTAACCCACGTACAGATACGCAGTATTTT. As protein: CASSHDSNPRTDTQYF.

This chain uses TRBV5-1 with TRBJ1-2, with TRBD1 matching over 8 bases. Germline-derived CDR1 and CDR2 are SGHRS and YFSETQ. The V and J ends lost 0 bases and 2 bases, in that order; junction bases with no gene match: 3. CDR3 length: 15 amino acids. CDR3 sequence reads: CASSLGQGRNYGYTF. The DNA for the CDR3 is TGCGCCAGCAGCTTGGGACAGGGGAGGAACTATGGCTACACCTTC. The entire variable domain, with the rest obtained from reference TRBV5-1 and TRBJ1-2, is as follows: KAGVTQTPRYLIKTRGQQVTLSCSPISGHRSVSWYQQTPGQGLQFLFEYFSETQRNKGNFPGRFSGRQFSNSRSEMNVSTLELGDSALYLCASSLGQGRNYGYTFGSGTRLTVV.

The gene calls are TRBV19 and TRBJ2-1; 7 nucleotides align to TRBD2. The germline gives CDR1 LNHDA, CDR2 SQIVND (reference sequence). Germline trimming cut 0 bases from V and 9 bases from J; bases unmatched to any gene: 2. The CDR3 extends over 13 amino acids. The CDR3 DNA is TGTGCCAGTAGTATAGAGCGGACTAGTGAGCAGTTCTTC. Amino acids: CASSIERTSEQFF.

The count of this clone is one. V gene TRBV5-6 combines with J gene TRBJ2-3; 9 bases align to TRBD2. The CDR3 is made up of 16 amino acids. CDR1 SGHDT and CDR2 YYEEEE come from the germline V gene. The trim removed 4 bases at V and 2 bases at J, leaving 8 bases unmatched. CDR3 bases: TGTGCCAGCAGCCTGACTAGCGGAATTTACACAGATACGCAGTATTTT. This encodes CASSLTSGIYTDTQYF.

This rearrangement joins TRBV4-2 to TRBJ2-5; 10 bases fit TRBD2. In germline, CDR1 is LGHNA, CDR2 YNFKEQ. V trimming: 0 bases; J trimming: 5 bases; junction bases outside the gene matches: 12. The CDR3 consists of 18 residues. CDR3 nucleotides: TGTGCCAGCAGCCAAGATTGGCTAGCGGGAGAGGTACGGGAGACCCAGTACTTC. It encodes CASSQDWLAGEVRETQYF.

This sequence joins TRBV19 and TRBJ1-2, with 9 nucleotides matching TRBD1. The germline V gene has CDR1 LNHDA and CDR2 SQIVND (reference sequence). The CDR3 consists of 18 residues. The trim removed 0 bases at V and 4 bases at J, leaving 12 bases unmatched. In DNA, the CDR3 is TGTGCCAGTAGTATAGATCATGACGCCGGGACAGGGAGCTATGGCTACACCTTC. It translates to CASSIDHDAGTGSYGYTF.

This clone was seen more than once but under ten times. V is TRBV29-1 and J is TRBJ1-2, with no clear D. The CDR3 extends over 13 amino acids. The germline CDR1 and CDR2 sequences are SQVTM and ANQGSEA. V gave up 4 bases and J gave up 6 bases, with 15 bases separating them. The CDR3 bases are TGCAGCGTTGTCGGAGATATCGAGGATGGCTACACCTTC. It yields the protein CSVVGDIEDGYTF.

The chain joins TRBV25-1 to TRBJ1-1; 7 bases are shared with TRBD1. The J segment lost 4 bases and the V segment lost 3 bases, leaving 5 bases of the junction unmatched. CDR3 size: 14 residues. CDR1 and CDR2 (germline): MGHDK, SYGVNS. The CDR3 loop is CASSDFRGFTEAFF. In DNA, the CDR3 is TGTGCCAGCAGTGACTTCAGGGGGTTCACTGAAGCTTTCTTT.

The chain links TRBV6-1 to TRBJ1-1; D is ambiguous. With 6 bases removed from V and 3 bases from J, the gap between germline ends came to 11 bases. The CDR3 length is 13 residues. The germline V gene has CDR1 MNHNS and CDR2 SASEGT. CDR3 in amino acids: CASRSRGDTEAFF. The CDR3 nucleotides are TGTGCCAGCAGATCGCGTGGGGACACTGAAGCTTTCTTT.

The CDR3 DNA reads as TGTGCCATCAAATCTACAGACCTCTATGGCTACACCTTC. As protein: CAIKSTDLYGYTF. The chain links TRBV10-3 to TRBJ1-2, with D uncertain. The CDR3 has 13 residues. V was clipped by 7 bases and J by 4 bases, with 13 bases between them. Germline V gene data show CDR1 as ENHRY and CDR2 as SYGVKD.

The rearrangement uses TRBV4-1 and TRBJ2-7, with D possibly being TRBD1 or TRBD2 (6 bases each). CDR3 length: 17 residues. Germline CDR1 MGHRA, CDR2 YSYEKL. V lost 0 bases and J lost 5, with 20 bases in between. CDR3 loop: CASSQDRGPGEAHEQYF. DNA for the CDR3: TGCGCCAGCAGCCAAGATAGGGGACCAGGGGAGGCCCACGAGCAGTACTTC.

The chain links TRBV28 to TRBJ1-5; no clear D. CDR3 length: 11 residues. Germline V gene data show CDR1 as MDHEN and CDR2 as SYDVKM. V was pared by 1 base and J by 12 bases, with 7 bases between. CDR3 region: CASSLFGGQHF. The CDR3 nucleotides read TGTGCCAGCAGTTTATTTGGAGGCCAGCATTTT. The full variable domain, completed using reference TRBV28 and TRBJ1-5, is DVKVTQSSRYLVKRTGEKVFLECVQDMDHENMFWYRQDPGLGLRLIYFSYDVKMKEKGDIPEGYSVSREKKERFSLILESASTNQTSMYLCASSLFGGQHFGDGTRLSIL.

The V call is TRBV18, the J call TRBJ2-3; 10 bases fit TRBD1. This CDR3 spans 18 amino acids. Germline V gives CDR1 KGHSH, CDR2 LQKENI. The V and J ends lost 1 base and 5 bases, in that order; junction bases with no gene match: 12. The CDR3 protein is CASSPLDLGDRGGDTQYF. CDR3 sequence (DNA): TGTGCCAGCTCACCACTCGACTTAGGGGACAGGGGAGGAGATACGCAGTATTTT.

This chain joins TRBV5-4 and TRBJ2-6; D unclear. The CDR3 consists of 16 residues. Germline CDR1 SGHNT, CDR2 YYREEE (reference sequence). The V end lost 3 bases, the J end lost 1 base, and 11 bases lay between the germline ends. CDR3 region: CASSSGYTSGANVLTF. The CDR3, as DNA: TGTGCCAGCAGCTCTGGTTACACTTCTGGGGCCAACGTCCTGACTTTC.

The chain is built from TRBV5-6 and TRBJ2-3; no definite D call. V was pared by 2 bases and J by 10 bases, with 20 bases between. CDR3 size: 15 residues. Germline values: CDR1 SGHDT, CDR2 YYEEEE. DNA for the CDR3: TGTGCCAGCAGCTTATCTCTAATAGTGTCTCGTCCGCAGTATTTT. It encodes CASSLSLIVSRPQYF.

The gene calls are TRBV6-5 and TRBJ1-3; weak D call: TRBD1 (6 bases). The CDR3 covers 15 residues. V was clipped by 6 bases and J by 0 bases, with 12 bases between them. The germline V gene encodes CDR1 MNHEY and CDR2 SVGAGI. The CDR3: CASSRQDLSGNTIYF. As DNA, the CDR3 is TGTGCCAGCAGCCGACAGGACCTCTCTGGAAACACCATATATTTT.

This clone occurred once. The genes are TRBV7-9 and TRBJ1-4; D gene unclear. The V and J ends lost 2 bases and 10 bases respectively, with 17 bases between them. The germline V gene has CDR1 SEHNR and CDR2 FQNEAQ (reference sequence). The length of the CDR3 is 15 residues. This CDR3 is CASSLSPDRGGKLFF. The DNA of the CDR3 is TGTGCCAGCAGCTTAAGCCCTGACCGGGGAGGAAAACTGTTTTTT.

Remarks on this clone: Germline is not matched at one junction end, which may reflect a read error. V and J are TRBV6-6 and TRBJ2-1, with 8 bases lining up with TRBD1. The germline V gene encodes CDR1 MNHNY and CDR2 SVGAGI (reference sequence). This CDR3 comprises 15 residues. This CDR3 is CAGRSRDRIYNEQFF. As DNA, the CDR3 is TGTGCCGGCAGGAGCCGGGACAGGATCTACAATGAGCAGTTCTTC.

A single count supports this clone. The chain joins TRBV6-6 to TRBJ2-3; perhaps D is TRBD1 or TRBD2 (6 bases each). The CDR3 has 14 residues. CDR1 and CDR2 from the germline V gene are MNHNY and SVGAGI (reference sequence). V lost 2 bases, J lost 6 bases, and 12 bases lay in between. CDR3 protein: CASSYSEGGDTQYF. CDR3 sequence (DNA): TGTGCCAGCAGTTACAGCGAAGGGGGGGATACGCAGTATTTT.